The TCR beta chain described here comes from a study of blood T cell repertoires in COVID-19. Study information: Researchers got acute and convalescent COVID-19 samples from the United States, Italy and Spain. T cells, B-cell-depleted T cells, or PBMCs provided the cDNA or gDNA that served as material.

This clone has just a few counts. V shed 7 bases and J 5 bases; nucleotides not matched to a gene: 7. Germline CDR1 reads SEHNR; CDR2 reads FQNEAQ (reference sequence). CDR3 length equals 13 residues. Per the study methods: Amplification of reference gene primers was used by the study to estimate nucleated cell counts. Here immunoSEQ multiplex PCR was the method, and the copy in TCRdb shows in-frame clones only, minus some. V and J calls and clone size are as listed in that table; D and trimming were resolved from the DNA. The sample holds some 35,000 clones; about 80% are singletons and the top ten take roughly a third.

J is TRBJ2-7 and V is TRBV7-9; 8 nucleotides line up with TRBD1. This clonotype was sampled from a man older than 75 with acute or convalescent COVID-19. Sequencing input: peripheral blood. As DNA, the CDR3 is TGTGCCAGCATCCCAGGGGGCAGAAACGAGCAGTACTTC. Amino acids: CASIPGGRNEQYF.